The next 32 T cell receptor beta chains were all read from a single sample in a study of CD8 T cells in ankylosing spondylitis (dated by TCRdb to the late 2010s). Preparation of the library involved 5' RACE. The data were produced on an Illumina HiSeq 2500. TCRdb's own reprocessing of the public reads used fastp at Q25 and MiXCR and kept productive beta chains. Duplicate CDR3 protein sequences are folded into a single record with the most common DNA and genes. The sample table lists 300,000 to 350,000 distinct CDR3 sequences, less than 25% of them with a count of one. The ten largest clones take up 3.5% of the sample. Input material: blood, either unsorted or a sorted T cell fraction (not recorded which). These receptors were taken from a female donor with ankylosing spondylitis or in good health (not recorded which).

The chain couples TRBV7-2 to TRBJ2-1; 7 bases agree with TRBD2. There are 14 residues in the CDR3. The germline V gene encodes CDR1 SGHTA and CDR2 FQGNSA. V was pared by 5 bases and J by 7 bases, with 8 bases of the junction left unmatched. The CDR3 region has the DNA TGTGCCAGCAGCCCCTCGACTAGCTGGAATGAGCAGTTCTTC. Its protein is CASSPSTSWNEQFF.

The chain links TRBV5-5 to TRBJ2-3; 8 bases match TRBD1. CDR1 is SGHKS, CDR2 YYEKEE, per germline (reference sequence). Trimming cost V 1 base and J 5 bases; bases outside gene matches: 9. This CDR3 contains 16 residues. The CDR3 DNA reads as TGTGCCAGCAGCTTGCCGACAGGGGACCGCGGAGATACGCAGTATTTT. It yields the protein CASSLPTGDRGDTQYF.

The chain is built from TRBV9 and TRBJ2-1, with TRBD2 identical over 9 bases. This CDR3 contains 15 residues. CDR1 is SGDLS and CDR2 is YYNGEE in the germline V gene. Germline trimming cut 2 bases from V and 6 bases from J; bases unmatched to any gene: 6. The CDR3 here is CASSVSSGRRNEQFF. CDR3 sequence (DNA): TGTGCCAGCAGCGTCAGTAGCGGGAGACGCAATGAGCAGTTCTTC.

This clonotype was seen only a few times. V usage is TRBV25-1 and J usage is TRBJ1-2, with no clear D. The CDR3 extends over 12 amino acids. Per the germline V gene, CDR1 is MGHDK and CDR2 is SYGVNS. V lost 3 bases and J lost 5, with 7 bases in between. CDR3 region: CASSDAIYGYTF. In nucleotides, the CDR3 is TGTGCCAGCAGTGATGCAATATATGGCTACACCTTC.

This chain links TRBV27 with TRBJ2-7; TRBD2 agrees at 14 bases. V was pared by 5 bases and J by 5 bases, with 8 bases of the junction left unmatched. The CDR3 length is 16 residues. CDR1 and CDR2 from the germline V gene are MNHEY and SMNVEV (reference sequence). CDR3 amino acids: CASSRRLTSGRDEQYF. The DNA of the CDR3 is TGTGCCAGCAGTCGAAGACTGACTAGCGGGAGGGACGAGCAGTACTTC.

The J gene is TRBJ2-7, the V gene TRBV6-1; unclear D gene. The CDR3 extends over 13 amino acids. Trimming took off 3 bases at V and 4 bases at J, with 10 bases between the two ends. Germline V gene lookup returns CDR1 MNHNS and CDR2 SASEGT. CDR3: CASSESALYEQYF. The CDR3 DNA reads as TGTGCCAGCAGTGAGAGCGCGCTGTACGAGCAGTACTTC.

J is TRBJ2-1 and V is TRBV6-4; 9 bases agree with TRBD2. Looked up from germline, CDR1 is MRHNA and CDR2 is SNTAGT. V was pared by 5 bases and J by 0 bases, with 11 bases of the junction left unmatched. This CDR3 is built from 18 residues. CDR3 sequence: CASSRLAAIPFSYNEQFF. In DNA, the CDR3 is TGTGCCAGCAGTCGACTAGCGGCAATTCCCTTCTCCTACAATGAGCAGTTCTTC.

The V call is TRBV20-1, the J call TRBJ1-1; perhaps TRBD1 as D (6 bases). The germline V gene has CDR1 DFQATT and CDR2 SNEGSKA (reference sequence). V dropped 1 base and J dropped 0 bases, with 12 bases sitting between them. The CDR3 is made up of 15 amino acids. The CDR3 sequence is CSARVITGLNTEAFF. The CDR3 bases are TGCAGTGCTAGAGTTATCACAGGGCTGAACACTGAAGCTTTCTTT.

This clonotype was detected many times. The V gene is TRBV12-3 or TRBV12-4, the J gene TRBJ1-5; D is perhaps TRBD1 (5 bases). This CDR3 comprises 13 residues. V was shortened by 3 bases and J by 5 bases, with 8 bases between the two germline ends. The CDR3 DNA follows: TGTGCCAGCAGTTTGCAGGGAGATCAGCCCCAGCATTTT. It yields the protein CASSLQGDQPQHF.

Ten or more counts support this clonotype. The rearrangement joins TRBV12-3 or TRBV12-4 to TRBJ2-6; no definite D call. Trimming took off 2 bases at V and 4 bases at J, with 3 bases between the two ends. The CDR3 is 13 amino acids. CDR3 sequence (DNA): TGTGCCAGCAGTTTACGCGGGGCCAACGTCCTGACTTTC. Its translation: CASSLRGANVLTF.

This clonotype was detected a few times. The V call is TRBV12-3 or TRBV12-4, the J call TRBJ2-1, with 10 bases fitting TRBD2. CDR3 length equals 17 residues. With V trimmed by 4 bases and J by 2 bases, 8 bases remained unmatched. CDR3: CASSSGLAGAAYNEQFF. CDR3 nucleotides: TGTGCCAGCAGTTCCGGCCTAGCGGGAGCGGCCTACAATGAGCAGTTCTTC.

The chain combines TRBV7-2 with TRBJ2-3; D is perhaps TRBD2 (6 bases). Per the germline V gene, CDR1 is SGHTA and CDR2 is FQGNSA. V was trimmed by 5 bases and J by 9 bases, leaving 18 bases between them. The CDR3 covers 14 residues. DNA for the CDR3: TGTGCCAGCAGCCCAGCGGGTGAGACTGGAACGCAGTATTTT. It specifies CASSPAGETGTQYF.

The rearrangement joins TRBV5-4 to TRBJ2-1; the match to TRBD2 covers 14 bases. This CDR3 comprises 16 residues. With V trimmed by 4 bases and J by 9 bases, 9 bases remained unmatched. Germline V gives CDR1 SGHNT, CDR2 YYREEE (reference sequence). This CDR3 is CASSPGTSGSSVEQFF. The CDR3 bases are TGTGCCAGCAGCCCTGGGACTAGCGGGAGTTCCGTTGAGCAGTTCTTC.

CDR3 sequence: CASSPPHEQFF. For the CDR3, the DNA is TGTGCCAGCTCACCACCGCATGAGCAGTTCTTC. The J gene is TRBJ2-1, the V gene TRBV18; D remains ambiguous. The V end was cut by 0 bases, the J end by 8 bases, with 2 bases between. The CDR3 runs to 11 residues. Germline CDR1 is KGHSH and CDR2 is LQKENI.

This clonotype was found many times. The rearrangement links TRBV29-1 to TRBJ1-1; D might be TRBD1 (5 bases). Per the germline V gene, CDR1 is SQVTM and CDR2 is ANQGSEA. This CDR3 has 14 amino acids. V was shortened by 3 bases and J by 1 base, with 12 bases between the two germline ends. The CDR3 DNA reads as TGCAGCGTTGACCACGGGGGGGGGAACACTGAAGCTTTCTTT. Residues: CSVDHGGGNTEAFF.

V is TRBV6-5 and J is TRBJ1-4, with 8 bases fitting TRBD1. This CDR3 comprises 14 residues. Trimming removed 4 bases from V and 5 bases from J; junction bases left unmatched: 3. Germline loops: CDR1 MNHEY, CDR2 SVGAGI. The CDR3 nucleotides read TGTGCCAGCAGTTGGGACAGGAGAAATGAAAAACTGTTTTTT. Translated, it gives CASSWDRRNEKLFF.

The rearrangement uses TRBV12-3 or TRBV12-4 and TRBJ2-7; D is possibly TRBD2 (6 bases). This CDR3 comprises 15 residues. Trimming pared 6 bases from V and 0 bases from J, leaving 15 bases between. The CDR3 coding sequence is TGTGCCAGCAGCCCCTCTAGCGAATTCTCCTACGAGCAGTACTTC. It encodes CASSPSSEFSYEQYF.

The gene calls are TRBV12-3 or TRBV12-4 and TRBJ1-2, with 7 positions matching TRBD1. This CDR3 contains 14 residues. V lost 3 bases to trimming and J lost 2 bases; unmatched junction nucleotides: 3. CDR3 region: CASSFMTGNYGYTF. The CDR3 DNA reads as TGTGCCAGCAGTTTCATGACAGGGAACTATGGCTACACCTTC.

This rearrangement joins TRBV7-2 to TRBJ1-1; the D is unclear. V was trimmed by 5 bases and J by 7 bases, leaving 17 bases between them. Germline CDR1 reads SGHTA; CDR2 reads FQGNSA. CDR3 length: 14 amino acids. The chain's CDR3 is CASSINRPTYEAFF. Written as DNA, the CDR3 is TGTGCCAGCAGCATCAATCGTCCGACCTATGAAGCTTTCTTT.

The genes are TRBV12-3 or TRBV12-4 and TRBJ1-2; 7 positions match TRBD1. This CDR3 spans 13 amino acids. J lost 7 bases, V lost 6 bases, and 8 bases had no gene match. CDR3 sequence reads: CASSPTGAPGYTF. For the CDR3, the DNA is TGTGCCAGCAGCCCAACAGGGGCTCCTGGCTACACCTTC.

This clonotype has a count of ten or more. The gene calls are TRBV6-1 and TRBJ2-1; 12 positions match TRBD2. The CDR3 length is 17 residues. Germline CDR1 MNHNS, CDR2 SASEGT. The V gene end was trimmed by 6 bases and the J gene end by 0 bases; junction bases not matched to a gene: 6. Here the CDR3 reads CASSSRTSGTSYNEQFF. As DNA, the CDR3 is TGTGCCAGCAGCTCCCGGACTAGCGGGACCTCCTACAATGAGCAGTTCTTC.

The gene calls are TRBV9 and TRBJ2-7, with a tentative D call TRBD2 (7 bases). The CDR3 is made up of 16 amino acids. Deletions cut 0 bases from V and 5 bases from J, with 18 bases between. Germline lookup yields CDR1 SGDLS and CDR2 YYNGEE. Written as DNA, the CDR3 is TGTGCCAGCAGCGTAGAGGGGTTGGGGGGGCAAAACGAGCAGTACTTC. This gives the protein CASSVEGLGGQNEQYF.

V usage is TRBV6-2 or TRBV6-3 and J usage is TRBJ2-1; TRBD2 matches at 11 bases. Trimming cost V 6 bases and J 5 bases; bases outside gene matches: 6. CDR1 is MNHEY, CDR2 SVGEGT, per germline. CDR3 size: 15 residues. CDR3 DNA: TGTGCCAGCAGACCACTAGCGGGGGTAGACAATGAGCAGTTCTTC. Amino acids: CASRPLAGVDNEQFF.

This clonotype was seen repeatedly, ten times or more. The J gene is TRBJ2-3, the V gene TRBV15; D gene unclear. Germline CDR1 and CDR2: LNHNV and YYDKDF (reference sequence). With 1 base removed from V and 5 bases from J, the gap between germline ends came to 4 bases. The CDR3 length is 12 residues. For the CDR3, the DNA is TGTGCCACCAGCAGAGTGGGAGATACGCAGTATTTT. Residues: CATSRVGDTQYF.

The rearrangement uses TRBV11-2 and TRBJ2-1; 7 nucleotides agree with TRBD2. V dropped 1 base and J dropped 6; count of bases not matched to a gene: 15. Germline lookup yields CDR1 SGHAT and CDR2 FQNNGV. There are 18 residues in the CDR3. CDR3 protein: CASSLGTLRDYVSNEQFF. CDR3 in DNA: TGTGCCAGCAGCTTAGGAACATTAAGGGACTATGTTTCCAATGAGCAGTTCTTC.

This clonotype was seen repeatedly, ten times or more. The chain combines TRBV6-2 or TRBV6-3 with TRBJ2-7, with 7 positions matching TRBD1. The trim removed 4 bases at V and 2 bases at J, leaving 2 bases unmatched. The CDR3 runs 13 residues. The V gene's germline CDR1 is MNHEY and CDR2 SVGEGT. The CDR3 reads CASSSGQPYEQYF. DNA for the CDR3: TGTGCCAGCAGTTCGGGACAGCCCTACGAGCAGTACTTC.

This clonotype was detected only a few times. The CDR3: CSAQGLAGYSDEQFF. CDR3 coding DNA: TGCAGTGCCCAAGGACTAGCGGGTTACTCGGATGAGCAGTTCTTC. This rearrangement joins TRBV20-1 to TRBJ2-1; 11 bases line up with TRBD2. V shed 6 bases, J shed 8 bases, and the junction held 12 bases outside the gene matches. The germline CDR1 and CDR2 sequences are DFQATT and SNEGSKA (reference sequence). The CDR3 contains 15 residues.

The chain couples TRBV7-9 to TRBJ2-4, with D perhaps matching TRBD2 (6 bases). Germline V gene data show CDR1 as SEHNR and CDR2 as FQNEAQ (reference sequence). The CDR3 is 14 amino acids. V shed 1 base and J shed 7 bases, with 11 bases lying between them. CDR3 sequence reads: CASSLGGEWNIQYF. CDR3 bases: TGTGCCAGCAGCTTAGGGGGGGAGTGGAACATTCAGTACTTC. The complete variable domain, with remaining parts taken from reference TRBV7-9 and TRBJ2-4, reads DTGVSQNPRHKITKRGQNVTFRCDPISEHNRLYWYRQTLGQGPEFLTYFQNEAQLEKSRLLSDRFSAERPKGSFSTLEIQRTEQGDSAMYLCASSLGGEWNIQYFGAGTRLSVL.

At least ten counts were recorded for this clonotype. The rearrangement links TRBV28 to TRBJ2-1; 12 positions match TRBD2. CDR1 is MDHEN and CDR2 is SYDVKM in the germline V gene. Trimming cost V 6 bases and J 4 bases; bases outside gene matches: 4. This CDR3 contains 15 residues. CDR3 DNA: TGTGCCAGCAGCCCACTAGCGGGAGGTTACAATGAGCAGTTCTTC. Its translation: CASSPLAGGYNEQFF.

The rearrangement uses TRBV18 and TRBJ1-2; D is unclear. Between the trimmed V and J ends, which lost 2 bases and 6 bases, there was a span of 10 bases. The V gene's germline CDR1 is KGHSH and CDR2 LQKENI. The CDR3 is 13 residues long. The CDR3 bases are TGTGCCAGCTCACCAGGGTCCGCTCATGGCTACACCTTC. Translating it yields CASSPGSAHGYTF.

This clonotype was seen a few times. V and J are TRBV5-1 and TRBJ2-1, with TRBD2 matching over 10 bases. V gave up 1 base and J gave up 1 base; unmatched junction bases: 11. From germline, CDR1 is SGHRS and CDR2 YFSETQ. The CDR3 runs to 19 residues. The CDR3 nucleotides read TGCGCCAGCAGCTTGCACCGGCTAGCGGGAGTAAGATCCTACAATGAGCAGTTCTTC. Protein product: CASSLHRLAGVRSYNEQFF.

This clonotype was counted only a few times. This rearrangement joins TRBV7-2 to TRBJ2-1, with 13 bases fitting TRBD2. The V and J ends lost 6 bases and 7 bases, in that order; junction bases with no gene match: 6. Germline-derived CDR1 and CDR2 are SGHTA and FQGNSA. CDR3 length: 15 residues. CDR3 sequence: CASRELAGGPNEQFF. CDR3 DNA sequence: TGTGCCAGCAGGGAACTAGCGGGAGGGCCAAATGAGCAGTTCTTC.